The 21 T cell receptor beta chains below were found in one sample sequenced in a study of cytomegalovirus exposure and HLA in healthy donors. Primers for the PCR totalled 60 Vbeta and 13 Jbeta. Sequencing was performed with immunoSEQ multiplex PCR; in TCRdb, only in-frame clones are kept and a portion is missing. The sample holds under 200,000 clones, roughly 78% seen once. Sample: PBMCs. These receptors were collected from a woman aged 35 to 49 in good health and CMV-seronegative.

CDR3 loop: CASSSSGGARNEQFF. The CDR3 nucleotides read TGTGCCAGCAGCTCTTCAGGGGGCGCGAGGAATGAGCAGTTCTTC. The chain carries TRBV5-4 and TRBJ2-1, with 8 bases lining up with TRBD1. The length of the CDR3 is 15 residues. Germline V gene sequence: CDR1 SGHNT, CDR2 YYREEE (reference sequence). V lost 3 bases and J lost 7; bases outside the gene matches: 9.

J is TRBJ1-6 and V is TRBV5-6; D is unclear. CDR3 length: 15 residues. Deletions cut 1 base from V and 4 bases from J, with 9 bases between. Germline V CDR1 and CDR2: SGHDT, YYEEEE. The CDR3 DNA is TGTGCCAGCAGCTTGTACAGTTTATATAATTCACCCCTCCACTTT. Its translation: CASSLYSLYNSPLHF.

The V gene is TRBV2, the J gene TRBJ2-1, with 7 bases lining up with TRBD2. Germline values: CDR1 SNHLY, CDR2 FYNNEI. CDR3 length equals 14 residues. V lost 7 bases to trimming and J lost 5 bases; unmatched junction nucleotides: 8. The DNA for the CDR3 is TGTGCCAGCAAGATTAGCGGGCTACACAATGAGCAGTTCTTC. Its protein product is CASKISGLHNEQFF.

This clone was found a few times. The gene calls are TRBV27 and TRBJ1-4; D is ambiguous. From germline, CDR1 is MNHEY and CDR2 SMNVEV (reference sequence). The CDR3 has 14 residues. The ends were cut back, 3 bases at V and 0 bases at J, with 5 bases in the middle. Here the CDR3 reads CASSFSATNEKLFF. The CDR3 nucleotides read TGTGCCAGCAGTTTTAGTGCAACTAATGAAAAACTGTTTTTT.

The chain combines TRBV18 with TRBJ1-1; TRBD1 aligns across 7 bases. This CDR3 is built from 15 residues. CDR1 is KGHSH, CDR2 LQKENI, per germline. With V trimmed by 0 bases and J by 2 bases, 3 bases remained unmatched. This chain's CDR3 is CASSPPRGPNTEAFF. The CDR3 region has the DNA TGTGCCAGCTCACCACCGAGGGGGCCAAACACTGAAGCTTTCTTT.

The V and J genes are TRBV5-1 and TRBJ2-1; 10 bases match TRBD2. Germline lookup yields CDR1 SGHRS and CDR2 YFSETQ. The CDR3 loop spans 14 amino acids. With 4 bases clipped from V and 10 bases from J, the junction kept 8 bases outside the gene matches. The DNA for the CDR3 is TGCGCCAGCAGCGCCAGCGGGGGGGCTGAGGAGCAGTTCTTC. Translated, it gives CASSASGGAEEQFF. Complete variable domain (other parts from reference TRBV5-1 and TRBJ2-1): KAGVTQTPRYLIKTRGQQVTLSCSPISGHRSVSWYQQTPGQGLQFLFEYFSETQRNKGNFPGRFSGRQFSNSRSEMNVSTLELGDSALYLCASSASGGAEEQFFGPGTRLTVL.

This chain links TRBV13 with TRBJ2-6; the D is unclear. Germline values: CDR1 PRHDT, CDR2 FYEKMQ (reference sequence). Between the trimmed V and J ends, which lost 2 bases and 1 base, there was a span of 12 bases. CDR3 size: 17 residues. The DNA of the CDR3 is TGTGCCAGCAGCTTACAGGCTAAAGAATCTGGGGCCAACGTCCTGACTTTC. Residues: CASSLQAKESGANVLTF.

This sequence joins TRBV10-3 and TRBJ2-5, with D perhaps TRBD2 (6 bases). The CDR3 length is 16 residues. V was shortened by 0 bases and J by 5 bases, with 16 bases between the two germline ends. Germline assignment: CDR1 ENHRY and CDR2 SYGVKD. DNA of the CDR3: TGTGCCATCAGTGAGTCGAAGCGGCAGGCGGGGGAGACCCAGTACTTC. As protein: CAISESKRQAGETQYF.

This chain links TRBV5-4 with TRBJ2-2, with TRBD1 matching 8 bases. Germline lookup yields CDR1 SGHNT and CDR2 YYREEE (reference sequence). V shed 4 bases and J 7 bases; nucleotides not matched to a gene: 9. CDR3 length: 15 residues. The CDR3 DNA follows: TGTGCCAGCAGCCCCGGGCAGGGGGCCAACGGGGAGCTGTTTTTT. The encoded protein is CASSPGQGANGELFF.

The V and J genes are TRBV5-6 and TRBJ2-1; 7 bases fit TRBD2. Trimming removed 1 base from V and 4 bases from J; junction bases left unmatched: 2. This CDR3 is built from 14 residues. Germline V gives CDR1 SGHDT, CDR2 YYEEEE. CDR3 nucleotides: TGTGCCAGCAGCTTGCAAGCGGGGTACAATGAGCAGTTCTTC. Residues: CASSLQAGYNEQFF.

This sequence joins TRBV5-1 and TRBJ2-7; D might be TRBD2 (6 bases). The CDR3 is made up of 14 amino acids. Germline CDR1 reads SGHRS; CDR2 reads YFSETQ. Trimming pared 7 bases from V and 0 bases from J, leaving 14 bases between. The CDR3 is CASSLRDPSYEQYF. In DNA, the CDR3 is TGCGCCAGCTCCCTGCGGGACCCCTCCTACGAGCAGTACTTC.

The J gene is TRBJ1-1, the V gene TRBV5-4; 7 positions match TRBD1. Per germline, CDR1 SGHNT and CDR2 YYREEE (reference sequence). J was trimmed by 11 bases and V by 3 bases; bases with no gene match: 4. There are 11 residues in the CDR3. The CDR3, as DNA: TGTGCCAGCAGCTATGACAGGGCGGCTTTCTTT. This translates into CASSYDRAAFF.

The chain carries TRBV9 and TRBJ1-2, with D tentatively TRBD1 (5 bases). Trimming took 0 bases from V and 5 from J, leaving 11 bases between them. This CDR3 contains 14 residues. Germline-derived CDR1 and CDR2 are SGDLS and YYNGEE. CDR3 protein: CASSVEEGWYGYTF. CDR3 DNA sequence: TGTGCCAGCAGCGTAGAGGAGGGGTGGTATGGCTACACCTTC.

With regard to this clone: This CDR3 is also generated by other DNA sequences in the sample. CDR3: CASYRSNTEAFF. The CDR3 DNA is TGTGCCAGTTACAGATCGAACACTGAAGCTTTCTTT. The V call is TRBV6-5, the J call TRBJ1-1; no definite D call. This CDR3 has 12 residues. The ends were cut back, 9 bases at V and 1 base at J, with 9 bases in the middle. The germline CDR1 and CDR2 sequences are MNHEY and SVGAGI.

V and J are TRBV2 and TRBJ1-4, with 7 bases identical to TRBD1. The CDR3 is 14 residues long. CDR1 SNHLY and CDR2 FYNNEI come from the germline V gene. V gave up 5 bases and J gave up 8 bases; unmatched junction bases: 8. CDR3 DNA sequence: TGTGCCAGCAGTTCACAGGGGATGGGGGAAAAACTGTTTTTT. Its translation: CASSSQGMGEKLFF.

This chain links TRBV7-6 with TRBJ1-1, with TRBD1 identical over 7 bases. V lost 1 base and J lost 6; bases outside the gene matches: 5. Germline CDR1 reads SGHVS; CDR2 reads FNYEAQ. This CDR3 contains 14 residues. CDR3 DNA: TGTGCCAGCAGCTTAGAGGGGGCCAGCGCTGAAGCTTTCTTT. The encoded protein is CASSLEGASAEAFF.

The gene calls are TRBV19 and TRBJ1-5, with 10 bases lining up with TRBD1. Germline V lookup: CDR1 LNHDA, CDR2 SQIVND (reference sequence). V lost 6 bases, J lost 4 bases, and 12 bases stayed unmatched. The CDR3 runs 17 residues. The CDR3: CASRPGQGPFPNQPQHF. Written as DNA, the CDR3 is TGTGCCAGTAGACCGGGACAGGGGCCCTTCCCTAATCAGCCCCAGCATTTT.

This chain links TRBV7-9 with TRBJ1-2, with 9 bases that match TRBD1. Trimming at V came to 8 bases and at J to 7 bases, leaving 14 bases not matched to a gene. The CDR3 is made up of 15 amino acids. Germline V gene lookup returns CDR1 SEHNR and CDR2 FQNEAQ (reference sequence). In nucleotides, the CDR3 is TGTGCCAGCGGAGGGACAGGGACGGTTGGCGGTGGCTACACCTTC. Translation: CASGGTGTVGGGYTF.

This clone came up a few times. The V call is TRBV5-1, the J call TRBJ1-1, with 7 positions matching TRBD1. CDR1 is SGHRS, CDR2 YFSETQ, per germline. The CDR3 runs 15 residues. Trimming took 0 bases from V and 1 from J; bases not matched to a gene: 3. The CDR3 spells CASSLVDRENTEAFF. CDR3 in DNA: TGCGCCAGCAGCTTGGTTGACAGGGAGAACACTGAAGCTTTCTTT.

The genes are TRBV27 and TRBJ1-2; weak D call: TRBD1 (6 bases). Trimming stripped 6 bases from V and 4 bases from J, with 18 bases between. This CDR3 comprises 15 residues. Germline-derived CDR1 and CDR2 are MNHEY and SMNVEV (reference sequence). CDR3 nucleotides: TGTGCCAGCAGGACGCCAACAGGGTTCGGCTATGGCTACACCTTC. Its protein product is CASRTPTGFGYGYTF.

The V gene is TRBV9, the J gene TRBJ2-2, with D perhaps TRBD1 (6 bases). Trimming cost V 4 bases and J 0 bases, with 10 bases left between them. This CDR3 is built from 15 residues. From germline, CDR1 is SGDLS and CDR2 YYNGEE. The CDR3 here is CASSSRDTNTGELFF. CDR3 nucleotide sequence: TGTGCCAGCAGCTCCCGGGACACGAACACCGGGGAGCTGTTTTTT.